The source of this TCR beta chain is a study of T cells in Graves' hyperthyroidism and ophthalmopathy. Researchers amplified the TCR beta CDR3 regions from RNA transcripts. The HTBI primer set was used in a first-round RT-PCR of the TCR CDR3. TCRdb independently ran MiXCR on the multiplex PCR reads; one entry per CDR3 protein. The sample lists about 640,000 distinct CDR3 sequences; 20% to 25% were seen once. Comments on this clonotype: The antigen is undetermined.

10 ml fresh peripheral blood yielded the PBMCs. Findings of the study overall: Progression to ophthalmopathy was predicted a median of approximately 6.4 months early. A model of 13 V-J pairs discriminated ophthalmopathy from stable hyperthyroidism.

The source is a man younger than 40 with Graves' ophthalmopathy. The sample consisted of blood.

CDR3 in DNA: TGTGCCAGCAGCCCCCCCCCTGGCCAGGAGGTGAGCACAGATACGCAGTATTTT. Residues: CASSPPPGQEVSTDTQYF. V is TRBV5-6 and J is TRBJ2-3, with D tentatively TRBD2 (5 bases). The CDR3 has 18 amino acids. Trimming took off 4 bases at V and 0 bases at J, with 21 bases between the two ends. CDR1 and CDR2 from the germline V gene are SGHDT and YYEEEE.